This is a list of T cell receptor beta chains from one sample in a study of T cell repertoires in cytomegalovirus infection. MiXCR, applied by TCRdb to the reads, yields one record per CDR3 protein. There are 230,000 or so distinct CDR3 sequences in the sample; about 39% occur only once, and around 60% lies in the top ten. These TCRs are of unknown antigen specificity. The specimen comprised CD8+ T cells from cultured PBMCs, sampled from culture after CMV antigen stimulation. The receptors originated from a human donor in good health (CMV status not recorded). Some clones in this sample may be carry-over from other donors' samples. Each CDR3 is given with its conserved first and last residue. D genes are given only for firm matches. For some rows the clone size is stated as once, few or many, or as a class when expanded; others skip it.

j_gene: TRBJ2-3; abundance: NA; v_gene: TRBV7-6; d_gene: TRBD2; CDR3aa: CASSASSGGYTDTQYF; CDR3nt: TGTGCCAGCAGCGCCTCTAGCGGGGGATACACAGATACGCAGTATTTT
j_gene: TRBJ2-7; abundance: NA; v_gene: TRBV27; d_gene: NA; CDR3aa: CASSFTARSPDEQYF; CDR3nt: TGTGCCAGCAGTTTTACCGCGCGTAGCCCTGACGAGCAGTACTTC
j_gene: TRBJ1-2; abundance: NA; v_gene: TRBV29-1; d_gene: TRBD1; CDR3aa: CSGDSGEDYGYTF; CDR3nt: TGCAGCGGGGACAGCGGCGAAGACTATGGCTACACCTTC
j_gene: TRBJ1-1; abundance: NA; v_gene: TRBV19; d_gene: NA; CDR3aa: CASKNQGPTEAFF; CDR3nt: TGTGCCAGTAAGAATCAAGGGCCTACTGAAGCTTTCTTT
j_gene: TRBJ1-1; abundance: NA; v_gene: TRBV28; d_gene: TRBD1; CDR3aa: CASSFKDRGEAFF; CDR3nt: TGTGCCAGCAGTTTCAAAGACAGGGGTGAAGCTTTCTTT
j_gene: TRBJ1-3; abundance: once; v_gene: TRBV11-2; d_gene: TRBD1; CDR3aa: CASSFGQGIYF; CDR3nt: TGTGCCAGCAGCTTCGGACAGGGGATATATTTT
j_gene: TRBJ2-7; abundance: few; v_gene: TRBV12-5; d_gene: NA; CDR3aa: CASGRFLARNHEQYF; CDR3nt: TGTGCTAGTGGCAGGTTTCTGGCGAGGAACCACGAGCAGTACTTC
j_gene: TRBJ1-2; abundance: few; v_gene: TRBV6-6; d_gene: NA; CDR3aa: CASSPQDIPNYGYTF; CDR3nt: TGTGCCAGCAGCCCCCAGGACATACCCAACTATGGCTACACCTTC
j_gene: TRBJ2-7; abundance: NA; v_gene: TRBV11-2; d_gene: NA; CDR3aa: CASSLETLKTYEQYF; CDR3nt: TGTGCCAGCAGCTTAGAGACGCTAAAGACCTACGAGCAGTACTTC
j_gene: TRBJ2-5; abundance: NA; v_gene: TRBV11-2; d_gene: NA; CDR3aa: CASSGVAVQETQYF; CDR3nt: TGTGCCAGCAGCGGCGTGGCAGTTCAAGAGACCCAGTACTTC
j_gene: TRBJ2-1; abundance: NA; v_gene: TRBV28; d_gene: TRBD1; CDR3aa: CASSSDRGQFF; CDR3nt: TGTGCCAGCAGTTCTGACAGGGGGCAGTTCTTC
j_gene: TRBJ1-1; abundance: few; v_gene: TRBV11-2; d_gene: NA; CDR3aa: CASSFSGDPRGGEAFF; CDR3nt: TGTGCCAGCAGCTTTAGTGGGGACCCTCGAGGGGGAGAAGCTTTCTTT
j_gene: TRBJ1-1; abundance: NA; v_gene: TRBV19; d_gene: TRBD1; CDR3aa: CASSKPFRDRGRESLKAFF; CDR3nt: TGTGCCAGTAGCAAGCCCTTCCGGGACAGGGGGCGCGAAAGCCTGAAAGCTTTCTTT
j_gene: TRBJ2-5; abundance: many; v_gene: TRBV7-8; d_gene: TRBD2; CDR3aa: CASSSQRGGLEETQYF; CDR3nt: TGTGCCAGCAGTTCCCAGCGGGGGGGCTTGGAAGAGACCCAGTACTTC
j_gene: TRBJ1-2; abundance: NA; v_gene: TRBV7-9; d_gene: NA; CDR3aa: CASSLGQFYGYTF; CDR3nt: TGTGCCAGCAGCTTAGGACAGTTCTATGGCTACACCTTC
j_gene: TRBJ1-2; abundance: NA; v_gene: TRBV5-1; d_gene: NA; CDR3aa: CASSLMSGWTNYGYTF; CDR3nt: TGCGCCAGCAGCCTAATGTCTGGCTGGACTAACTATGGCTACACCTTC